This T cell receptor beta chain appears in the sequencing data of a study of regulatory dendritic cells for organ transplantation. Turning to the study itself: Regulatory dendritic cells came from monocytes given vitamin D3 and IL-10.

CFSE-labeled sorted T cells met regulatory or mature dendritic cells for 4 to 6 days. Data came from immunoSEQ multiplex PCR; TCRdb stores just in-frame clones and leaves some out. Of approximately 22,000 clones in the sample, about 85% are singletons; the top ten hold 0.25% to 0.3%. As to this clone: Its antigen is not known.

CDR3 length equals 12 residues. Per the germline V gene, CDR1 is ENHRY and CDR2 is SYGVKD. V shed 3 bases and J shed 5 bases, with 7 bases lying between them. The chain couples TRBV10-3 to TRBJ1-1; D gene uncertain. The clonotype originates from a human donor in good health. Sequenced material: naive CD4+ T cells from blood cultured with dendritic cells. Stated subset: CD45RA+ naive T cells. Here the CDR3 DNA reads TGTGCCATCAGTGATCATTATACTGAAGCTTTCTTT. It translates to CAISDHYTEAFF.